These 11 T cell receptor beta chains share one sample of origin, sequenced in a study of blood T cell repertoires in COVID-19. TCRdb keeps only in-frame clones here, not all; method: immunoSEQ multiplex PCR. This table has 98,000 or so clones, roughly 82% appearing once. The specimen sequenced was peripheral blood. These receptors were obtained from a man between 60 and 75 years old with acute or convalescent COVID-19.

V gene TRBV15 combines with J gene TRBJ2-1; possible D gene TRBD1, 6 bases. The CDR3 covers 14 residues. The ends were cut back, 0 bases at V and 8 bases at J, with 11 bases in the middle. The germline V gene has CDR1 LNHNV and CDR2 YYDKDF (reference sequence). The CDR3: CATSRDEQGHEQFF. For the CDR3, the DNA is TGTGCCACCAGCAGAGATGAACAGGGCCATGAGCAGTTCTTC.

V gene TRBV15 combines with J gene TRBJ2-5, with unresolved D. The CDR3 has 15 amino acids. Germline CDR1 is LNHNV and CDR2 is YYDKDF (reference sequence). V was pared by 4 bases and J by 5 bases, with 17 bases between. The DNA for the CDR3 is TGTGCCACCAGCAAAAACCGAGGAGAGTGGGAGACCCAGTACTTC. Protein product: CATSKNRGEWETQYF. Filled out from reference TRBV15 and TRBJ2-5, the complete variable domain reads DAMVIQNPRYQVTQFGKPVTLSCSQTLNHNVMYWYQQKSSQAPKLLFHYYDKDFNNEADTPDNFQSRRPNTSFCFLDIRSPGLGDTAMYLCATSKNRGEWETQYFGPGTRLLVL.

This chain uses TRBV4-3 with TRBJ2-2; 8 bases agree with TRBD2. Trimming cost V 1 base and J 1 base; bases outside gene matches: 5. Germline values: CDR1 LGHNA, CDR2 YSLEER. The CDR3 has 17 residues. CDR3 sequence: CASSQGQTSGNTGELFF. CDR3 nucleotides: TGCGCCAGCAGCCAAGGGCAAACTAGCGGGAACACCGGGGAGCTGTTTTTT.

The genes are TRBV18 and TRBJ2-1; maybe TRBD1 (5 bases). Looked up from germline, CDR1 is KGHSH and CDR2 is LQKENI. The CDR3 loop spans 14 amino acids. V was trimmed by 3 bases and J by 8 bases, leaving 14 bases between them. The CDR3 region has the DNA TGTGCCAGCTCACCCCTCGCAGGGAACGATGAGCAGTTCTTC. It codes for CASSPLAGNDEQFF.

This clone was counted a single time. The chain is built from TRBV27 and TRBJ2-7, with 8 bases that match TRBD2. Germline V gene sequence: CDR1 MNHEY, CDR2 SMNVEV (reference sequence). With V trimmed by 5 bases and J by 5 bases, 8 bases remained unmatched. This CDR3 comprises 14 residues. The CDR3: CASSGGREVDEQYF. CDR3 nucleotide sequence: TGTGCCAGCAGTGGTGGGCGGGAGGTGGACGAGCAGTACTTC.

The chain has TRBV18 and TRBJ1-3; no firm D call. The germline gives CDR1 KGHSH, CDR2 LQKENI. Trimming cost V 0 bases and J 0 bases, with 9 bases left between them. The CDR3 covers 16 residues. The CDR3 reads CASSPPVLLSGNTIYF. The CDR3 nucleotides read TGTGCCAGCTCACCACCAGTCTTACTCTCTGGAAACACCATATATTTT. The whole variable domain, remainder taken from reference TRBV18 and TRBJ1-3, is NAGVMQNPRHLVRRRGQEARLRCSPMKGHSHVYWYRQLPEEGLKFMVYLQKENIIDESGMPKERFSAEFPKEGPSILRIQQVVRGDSAAYFCASSPPVLLSGNTIYFGEGSWLTVV.

Notes on this clone: One end of the junction varies from germline; a read error may be responsible. The rearrangement uses TRBV2 and TRBJ2-7; D remains unclear. This CDR3 is built from 9 residues. Germline CDR1 reads SNHLY; CDR2 reads FYNNEI. The CDR3 reads CARPSLETF. The CDR3 DNA is TGTGCCCGACCTTCTCTAGAAACGTTC.

This clone showed up just a few times. The DNA for the CDR3 is TGTGCCAGCAGGACGGACACTGGAAACACCATATATTTT. Translating gives CASRTDTGNTIYF. The genes are TRBV2 and TRBJ1-3; TRBD1 might be the D (5 bases). V dropped 6 bases and J dropped 2 bases, with 8 bases sitting between them. The CDR3 runs to 13 residues. Germline V gene lookup returns CDR1 SNHLY and CDR2 FYNNEI.

The chain couples TRBV6-5 to TRBJ1-4, with TRBD1 identical over 9 bases. Germline CDR1 MNHEY, CDR2 SVGAGI. V lost 2 bases to trimming and J lost 7 bases; unmatched junction nucleotides: 5. The CDR3 contains 15 residues. CDR3 bases: TGTGCCAGCAGTTACAGTGGGACAGGGACTGAAAAACTGTTTTTT. Translating it yields CASSYSGTGTEKLFF.

V gene TRBV15 combines with J gene TRBJ2-7; no firm D call. Trimming stripped 0 bases from V and 4 bases from J, with 10 bases between. The CDR3 is made up of 14 amino acids. Germline V gene sequence: CDR1 LNHNV, CDR2 YYDKDF (reference sequence). The CDR3, as DNA: TGTGCCACCAGCAGAGATCTAGGAGATTACGAGCAGTACTTC. It is translated as CATSRDLGDYEQYF.

The rearrangement uses TRBV6-5 and TRBJ2-2, with 7 nucleotides matching TRBD1. This CDR3 contains 16 residues. V dropped 2 bases and J dropped 4; count of bases not matched to a gene: 7. Germline V CDR1 and CDR2: MNHEY, SVGAGI. The CDR3 loop is CASSYTDRSVTGELFF. The CDR3, as DNA: TGTGCCAGCAGTTACACGGACAGGTCGGTCACCGGGGAGCTGTTTTTT.